This T cell receptor (beta chain) originates from a study of cytotoxic CD8 clonotypes in ibrutinib-treated CLL. Study-wide results and caveats: The study found baseline clonality above age-matched healthy donors, tracking circulating CD8+ T-cell counts.

CDR1 and CDR2 from the germline V gene are MNHEY and SVGAGI. V gave up 2 bases and J gave up 2 bases, with 9 bases separating them. This CDR3 comprises 15 residues. Notes on this clone: Its antigen remains unknown.

Repertoires were generated with immunoSEQ multiplex PCR, while TCRdb's copy carries only in-frame clones and drops some. The table includes 150,000 or so clones, roughly four fifths detected once. The chain recombines TRBV6-5 with TRBJ2-2; maybe TRBD2 (6 bases). This sample comprised PBMCs, obtained after 24 months of ibrutinib treatment. The TCR originated in a human donor with chronic lymphocytic leukemia. The CDR3 protein is CASSYTGLNTGELFF. In nucleotides, the CDR3 is TGTGCCAGCAGTTACACAGGACTAAACACCGGGGAGCTGTTTTTT.